The 6 T cell receptor beta chains given below trace back to one sample, sequenced in a study of CD8 T cells in Susac syndrome. With random hexamers, roughly 0.5 to 1 ug RNA was reverse transcribed. TCRdb processed the immunoSEQ multiplex PCR reads anew with MiXCR; each CDR3 protein has one entry. The data show some 130,000 distinct CDR3 sequences, about 94% seen once. Sequencing was carried out using CD4+ T cells from PBMCs. Receptor source: a human donor with multiple sclerosis.

This clonotype was seen a single time. This chain connects TRBV6-6 to TRBJ2-1, with D possibly matching TRBD1 (6 bases). Trimming took off 1 base at V and 8 bases at J, with 9 bases between the two ends. In germline, CDR1 is MNHNY, CDR2 SVGAGI (reference sequence). The CDR3 totals 13 residues. Here the CDR3 DNA reads TGTGCCAGCAGTTACTTACAGGGAGATGAGCAGTTCTTC. It specifies CASSYLQGDEQFF.

The rearrangement joins TRBV19 to TRBJ2-3; D remains ambiguous. The V gene's germline CDR1 is LNHDA and CDR2 SQIVND (reference sequence). The CDR3 spans 14 residues. V lost 5 bases and J 3 bases, leaving 12 bases between the germline ends. The CDR3 DNA is TGTGCCAGTAGTCGGGCGGATATTACAGATACGCAGTATTTT. As protein: CASSRADITDTQYF.

V is TRBV6-2 or TRBV6-3 and J is TRBJ2-4; TRBD1 aligns across 8 bases. There are 18 residues in the CDR3. Germline assignment: CDR1 MNHEY and CDR2 SVGEGT. J was trimmed by 6 bases and V by 2 bases; bases with no gene match: 15. CDR3 sequence (DNA): TGTGCCAGCAGTTACACCCTAGGACAGGGAAGGGTCGGAAACATTCAGTACTTC. Encoded protein: CASSYTLGQGRVGNIQYF.

This chain uses TRBV9 with TRBJ1-4, with D possibly being TRBD1 (5 bases). There are 14 residues in the CDR3. Germline V CDR1 and CDR2: SGDLS, YYNGEE. V dropped 3 bases and J dropped 2 bases, with 8 bases sitting between them. Here the CDR3 DNA reads TGTGCCAGCAGCGCAGGGTACACTAATGAAAAACTGTTTTTT. Amino acid sequence: CASSAGYTNEKLFF.

The chain is built from TRBV7-2 and TRBJ1-2; 7 bases fit TRBD1. The ends lost 5 bases at V and 8 bases at J; junction bases unmatched: 8. The CDR3 covers 13 residues. In germline, CDR1 is SGHTA, CDR2 FQGNSA. CDR3 amino acids: CASSREQGNGYTF. For the CDR3, the DNA is TGTGCCAGCAGCCGCGAACAGGGGAACGGCTACACCTTC.

The chain joins TRBV9 to TRBJ2-3; D gene unclear. The V end was cut by 3 bases, the J end by 2 bases, with 13 bases between. Germline V gives CDR1 SGDLS, CDR2 YYNGEE. The CDR3 covers 15 residues. CDR3 in amino acids: CASSAVTFVTDTQYF. CDR3 nucleotide sequence: TGTGCCAGCAGCGCCGTAACCTTTGTCACAGATACGCAGTATTTT. Combining the CDR3 with reference TRBV9 and TRBJ2-3 gives the whole variable domain DSGVTQTPKHLITATGQRVTLRCSPRSGDLSVYWYQQSLDQGLQFLIQYYNGEERAKGNILERFSAQQFPDLHSELNLSSLELGDSALYFCASSAVTFVTDTQYFGPGTRLTVL.